These 10 T cell receptor beta chains came from one sample sequenced in a study of identical twins. TCRdb used MiXCR to reprocess the 5' RACE reads, holding one entry per CDR3 protein. Altogether 600,000 to 850,000 distinct CDR3 sequences are present, 15% to 20% being singletons, with the ten largest covering about 12%. The same specimen was also included in a second study, on T cells expressing NK-cell markers.

Sequencing was done on a sample of PBMCs. These receptors were obtained from a woman between 18 and 30 years old in good health.

This clonotype was counted a few times. This chain uses TRBV12-3 or TRBV12-4 with TRBJ1-2; TRBD1 aligns across 9 bases. The ends lost 5 bases at V and 6 bases at J; junction bases unmatched: 10. The CDR3 has 15 amino acids. The CDR3 is CASSLTLGQGHGYTF. Written as DNA, the CDR3 is TGTGCCAGCAGTCTGACCCTGGGACAGGGACATGGCTACACCTTC.

V and J are TRBV7-9 and TRBJ2-3, with D tentatively TRBD2 (6 bases). V was cut by 5 bases and J by 2 bases, with 14 bases left in between. The CDR3 is 15 amino acids. CDR1 and CDR2 (germline): SEHNR, FQNEAQ (reference sequence). The CDR3 loop reads CASSALGGPTDTQYF. In nucleotides, the CDR3 is TGTGCCAGCAGCGCCCTGGGGGGACCCACAGATACGCAGTATTTT.

The chain uses TRBV7-9 and TRBJ2-1, with TRBD2 matching over 10 bases. The germline CDR1 and CDR2 sequences are SEHNR and FQNEAQ (reference sequence). This CDR3 is 14 amino acids long. V trimming: 5 bases; J trimming: 6 bases; junction bases outside the gene matches: 4. CDR3 protein: CASSTSSGSNEQFF. CDR3 in DNA: TGTGCCAGCAGCACATCTAGCGGGAGCAATGAGCAGTTCTTC.

The chain joins TRBV10-3 to TRBJ1-2, with unresolved D. The V gene lost 3 bases and the J gene lost 9 bases, with 17 bases spanning the gap. CDR3 size: 14 residues. Germline values: CDR1 ENHRY, CDR2 SYGVKD. CDR3 protein: CAISEGREAPRYTF. The CDR3 nucleotides are TGTGCCATCAGTGAAGGCCGGGAGGCTCCTCGCTACACCTTC.

CDR3 region: CASQEGWGIHNEQFF. CDR3 in DNA: TGTGCCTCCCAAGAGGGGTGGGGGATACACAATGAGCAGTTCTTC. The chain employs TRBV5-6 and TRBJ2-1; D may match TRBD1 or TRBD2 (5 bases each). From germline, CDR1 is SGHDT and CDR2 YYEEEE. V shed 10 bases and J shed 5 bases, with 22 bases lying between them. The CDR3 totals 15 residues.

This clonotype has just a few counts. This chain links TRBV19 with TRBJ2-3; D is unresolved. Trimming left V 5 bases short and J 5 bases short, with 11 bases between. Germline CDR1 is LNHDA and CDR2 is SQIVND (reference sequence). The CDR3 loop spans 13 amino acids. CDR3 residues: CASSLRPIDTQYF. As DNA, the CDR3 is TGTGCCAGTAGTCTGAGACCGATAGATACGCAGTATTTT. Drawing the rest from reference TRBV19 and TRBJ2-3, the complete variable domain is DGGITQSPKYLFRKEGQNVTLSCEQNLNHDAMYWYRQDPGQGLRLIYYSQIVNDFQKGDIAEGYSVSREKKESFPLTVTSAQKNPTAFYLCASSLRPIDTQYFGPGTRLTVL.

This clonotype was counted only a few times. The rearrangement links TRBV14 to TRBJ2-3; D not resolved. CDR3 length equals 14 residues. Germline V gene sequence: CDR1 SGHDN, CDR2 FVKESK. V lost 0 bases and J 6 bases, leaving 10 bases between the germline ends. CDR3 sequence (DNA): TGTGCCAGCAGCCAAGAAGCTGCTGTGGATACGCAGTATTTT. Encoded protein: CASSQEAAVDTQYF. The entire variable domain, with the rest obtained from reference TRBV14 and TRBJ2-3, is as follows: EAGVTQFPSHSVIEKGQTVTLRCDPISGHDNLYWYRRVMGKEIKFLLHFVKESKQDESGMPNNRFLAERTGGTYSTLKVQPAELEDSGVYFCASSQEAAVDTQYFGPGTRLTVL.

A few counts support this clonotype. The J gene is TRBJ2-7, the V gene TRBV29-1, with D maybe TRBD1 (6 bases). This CDR3 comprises 15 residues. CDR1 SQVTM and CDR2 ANQGSEA come from the germline V gene. Trimming cost V 7 bases and J 0 bases, with 19 bases left between them. The CDR3 protein is CSAKYGTRSSYEQYF. The CDR3 DNA is TGCAGCGCCAAATACGGGACACGGAGCTCCTACGAGCAGTACTTC.

This clonotype was observed a handful of times. J is TRBJ2-2 and V is TRBV18; TRBD2 matches 8 bases. CDR3 length equals 17 residues. Germline V gives CDR1 KGHSH, CDR2 LQKENI. V lost 3 bases and J lost 5; bases outside the gene matches: 11. The CDR3 nucleotides read TGTGCCAGCTCACCCCAGGAAGCGGGAGATGGTACCGGGGAGCTGTTTTTT. Translated, it gives CASSPQEAGDGTGELFF.

The chain links TRBV7-2 to TRBJ1-1; no clear D. The ends were cut back, 5 bases at V and 0 bases at J, with 10 bases in the middle. The CDR3 has 14 residues. Germline CDR1 SGHTA, CDR2 FQGNSA. CDR3 loop: CASSGSGLNTEAFF. DNA for the CDR3: TGTGCCAGCAGCGGGTCCGGCCTGAACACTGAAGCTTTCTTT.